This is a list of T cell receptor beta chains from one sample in a study of resident and recirculating memory T cells in vitiligo. Assay used: immunoSEQ multiplex PCR; TCRdb lists only in-frame clones, some missing. The data contain around 43,000 clones, about 93% of them seen just once; the ten biggest clones take up 4.5%. What was sequenced was blood. The receptors were sampled from a male donor with vitiligo. Both conserved end residues are part of each CDR3. Fields, in order: J gene, clone size, D gene, V gene, CDR3 protein, CDR3 DNA. The D gene is left open where the match is weak. Clone size is shown for a subset of rows, as once, few, many or a class of expanded clone.

TRBJ2-1 | . | . | TRBV5-4 | CASRDSFYNEQFF | TGTGCCAGCAGGGACAGTTTTTATAATGAGCAGTTCTTC
TRBJ2-5 | . | TRBD2 | TRBV7-6 | CASSRFRASGGQETQYF | TGTGCCAGCAGCCGATTCAGGGCTAGCGGGGGCCAAGAGACCCAGTACTTC
TRBJ2-7 | . | . | TRBV5-1 | CASSQQGGHPLNEQYF | TGCGCCAGCAGCCAGCAGGGGGGCCACCCTTTAAACGAGCAGTACTTC
TRBJ2-7 | . | TRBD2 | TRBV5-4 | CASSLVFQTSGTYEQYF | TGTGCCAGCAGCTTGGTATTTCAGACTAGCGGTACCTACGAGCAGTACTTC
TRBJ2-5 | . | TRBD2 | TRBV11-2 | CASSLGTSGGRDQETQYF | TGTGCCAGCAGCTTAGGGACTAGCGGGGGACGAGATCAAGAGACCCAGTACTTC
TRBJ1-1 | once | . | TRBV6-6 | CASTVGVPEAFF | TGTGCCAGCACCGTAGGGGTACCTGAAGCTTTCTTT
TRBJ2-1 | . | TRBD2 | TRBV6-1 | CASSGRLAGGHWEDEQFF | TGTGCCAGCAGTGGCCGACTAGCGGGGGGGCATTGGGAAGATGAGCAGTTCTTC
TRBJ2-7 | . | TRBD2 | TRBV5-1 | CASSPGLAASYEQYF | TGCGCCAGCAGCCCCGGACTAGCGGCCTCCTACGAGCAGTACTTC
TRBJ2-2 | . | TRBD2 | TRBV9 | CASSYPGTSGGDTGELFF | TGTGCCAGCAGCTACCCCGGGACTAGCGGGGGTGACACCGGGGAGCTGTTTTTT
TRBJ2-3 | . | . | TRBV12-5 | CASGSSGTDTQYF | TGTGCTAGTGGTTCGAGCGGCACAGATACGCAGTATTTT
TRBJ2-7 | once | TRBD2 | TRBV6-1 | CASSELAGGSYEQYF | TGTGCCAGCAGTGAACTAGCGGGGGGGTCCTACGAGCAGTACTTC
TRBJ2-7 | . | . | TRBV10-3 | CAFYTGSREQYF | TGTGCCTTCTACACAGGGTCTCGCGAGCAGTACTTC
TRBJ1-2 | . | . | TRBV27 | CASSYSSNYGYTF | TGTGCCAGCAGTTACTCCTCTAACTATGGCTACACCTTC
TRBJ1-2 | . | TRBD1 | TRBV4-3 | CASSLTTGYNYGYTF | TGCGCCAGCAGCCTAACGACAGGGTACAACTATGGCTACACCTTC
TRBJ2-6 | . | . | TRBV6-4 | CASSDSGGSGANVLTF | TGTGCCAGCAGTGACTCAGGGGGCTCTGGGGCCAACGTCCTGACTTTC
TRBJ1-2 | . | TRBD1 | TRBV7-2 | CASGQEDRVYGYTF | TGTGCCAGCGGACAAGAGGACAGGGTGTACGGCTACACCTTC
TRBJ1-1 | . | . | TRBV5-1 | CASSLRQAPNTEAFF | TGCGCCAGCAGCTTGAGGCAGGCCCCGAACACTGAAGCTTTCTTT
TRBJ2-7 | . | TRBD1 | TRBV5-1 | CASSQEQGLDLYEQYF | TGCGCCAGCAGCCAAGAACAGGGGCTCGACCTCTACGAGCAGTACTTC
TRBJ2-1 | . | TRBD2 | TRBV10-3 | CAISVLSGANEQFF | TGTGCCATCAGTGTTCTGAGCGGGGCCAATGAGCAGTTCTTC
TRBJ2-3 | . | TRBD2 | TRBV5-4 | CASSSRGVASTQYF | TGTGCCAGCAGCTCCCGGGGGGTAGCCTCTACGCAGTATTTT
TRBJ2-5 | . | TRBD2 | TRBV18 | CASSPHQRGAGDETQYF | TGTGCCAGCTCACCGCACCAGCGGGGGGCTGGGGACGAGACCCAGTACTTC
TRBJ1-1 | . | . | TRBV5-1 | CASSLNRGATGPTEAFF | TGCGCCAGCAGCTTGAACCGGGGCGCCACAGGGCCCACTGAAGCTTTCTTT
TRBJ2-2 | . | TRBD1 | TRBV4-1 | CASSLRPGQSGTGELFF | TGCGCCAGCAGCCTACGCCCGGGACAGTCAGGGACCGGGGAGCTGTTTTTT
TRBJ2-2 | . | . | TRBV7-9 | CASSPTLGGTGELFF | TGTGCCAGCAGCCCCACACTAGGAGGGACCGGGGAGCTGTTTTTT
TRBJ1-3 | . | . | TRBV4-2 | CASSARTLGGSGNTIYF | TGTGCCAGCAGCGCCCGGACCTTAGGGGGCTCTGGAAACACCATATATTTT
TRBJ1-6 | . | . | TRBV25-1 | CASSNRRGNYNSPLHF | TGTGCCAGCAGTAACCGTCGAGGAAATTATAATTCACCCCTCCACTTT
TRBJ1-2 | . | . | TRBV5-1 | CASSLLPVGLGDYGYTF | TGCGCCAGCAGCTTGCTTCCTGTTGGTCTAGGGGACTATGGCTACACCTTC
TRBJ2-1 | once | . | TRBV6-6 | CASSYEGRRNEQFF | TGTGCCAGCAGTTACGAGGGTAGAAGAAATGAGCAGTTCTTC
TRBJ2-5 | . | . | TRBV25-1 | CASSDATRFQETQYF | TGTGCCAGCAGTGACGCGACTCGGTTCCAAGAGACCCAGTACTTC
TRBJ2-7 | . | . | TRBV5-1 | CASSFGTGMTGGRYEQYF | TGCGCCAGCAGCTTTGGGACAGGGATGACGGGGGGGCGGTACGAGCAGTACTTC
TRBJ2-1 | . | . | TRBV10-3 | CAISKGLGSTYNEQFF | TGTGCCATCAGTAAGGGACTGGGGTCCACTTACAATGAGCAGTTCTTC
TRBJ2-5 | . | TRBD1 | TRBV5-5 | CASSRNTGDQETQYF | TGTGCCAGCAGCCGTAATACAGGGGACCAAGAGACCCAGTACTTC
TRBJ2-5 | . | TRBD2 | TRBV7-2 | CASSSAVAGGQETQYF | TGTGCCAGCAGCTCTGCAGTAGCGGGGGGACAAGAGACCCAGTACTTC
TRBJ2-7 | once | . | TRBV2 | CASTLVPSSYEQYF | TGTGCCAGCACGTTAGTTCCGTCCTCCTACGAGCAGTACTTC
TRBJ2-7 | . | . | TRBV6-6 | CASSYLQGTYEQYF | TGTGCCAGCAGTTATTTGCAGGGTACCTACGAGCAGTACTTC
TRBJ2-3 | . | TRBD2 | TRBV10-3 | CASGGASTDTQYF | TGTGCCAGCGGGGGGGCAAGCACAGATACGCAGTATTTT